The 9 T cell receptor beta chains below all came from one sample that was sequenced in a study of blood T cell repertoires in COVID-19 (dated by TCRdb to the early 2020s). The library was built by means of the immunoSEQ multiplex PCR assay. As stored in TCRdb, this immuneACCESS dataset retains in-frame rearrangements with V and J assigned. A fraction of the clones does not appear; measured against another copy, unresolved V genes explain less than half of the discrepancy, and the remainder lacks a known reason. In all, the sample holds a few hundred thousand clones, and about nine tenths of those were seen once. Of the sample, under 3.5% falls within the top ten clones. The sample taken for sequencing was peripheral blood. These receptors all come from a woman aged 30 to 39 with active or convalescent COVID-19.

This clone was seen a few times. The chain has TRBV5-4 and TRBJ2-7, with 12 bases matching TRBD2. The CDR3 runs 16 residues. Per germline, CDR1 SGHNT and CDR2 YYREEE (reference sequence). Trimming at V came to 3 bases and at J to 3 bases, leaving 7 bases not matched to a gene. In DNA, the CDR3 is TGTGCCAGCAGCTCCGGACTAGCGGGGCGAGTCTACGAGCAGTACTTC. Translated: CASSSGLAGRVYEQYF.

V and J are TRBV27 and TRBJ1-2, with 8 bases aligning to TRBD1. The CDR3 has 13 residues. Trimming cost V 5 bases and J 2 bases; bases outside gene matches: 1. The germline V gene has CDR1 MNHEY and CDR2 SMNVEV (reference sequence). The CDR3: CASSGDRNYGYTF. The CDR3 coding sequence is TGTGCCAGCAGTGGGGACAGGAACTATGGCTACACCTTC.

Only a few counts were recorded for this clone. The chain couples TRBV6-2 or TRBV6-3 to TRBJ1-2; maybe TRBD1 (5 bases). V shed 0 bases and J shed 2 bases, with 10 bases lying between them. Germline CDR1 MNHEY, CDR2 SVGEGT. The CDR3 contains 15 residues. The DNA of the CDR3 is TGTGCCAGCAGTTACTCGAGTAGGACAAACTATGGCTACACCTTC. Protein product: CASSYSSRTNYGYTF.

The V and J genes are TRBV9 and TRBJ2-7; no clear D gene. V dropped 2 bases and J dropped 4 bases, with 4 bases sitting between them. Germline values: CDR1 SGDLS, CDR2 YYNGEE. The CDR3 contains 11 residues. DNA for the CDR3: TGTGCCAGCAGCGTCGTTTACGAGCAGTACTTC. Its translation is CASSVVYEQYF.

This sequence joins TRBV9 and TRBJ2-5; perhaps TRBD2 as D (5 bases). The CDR3 length is 15 residues. V dropped 2 bases and J dropped 2 bases, with 13 bases sitting between them. Germline V gene data show CDR1 as SGDLS and CDR2 as YYNGEE. CDR3 coding DNA: TGTGCCAGCAGCGTTTACTTGGGCGGGCAAGAGACCCAGTACTTC. Translation gives CASSVYLGGQETQYF. Full variable domain (remainder filled in from reference TRBV9 and TRBJ2-5): DSGVTQTPKHLITATGQRVTLRCSPRSGDLSVYWYQQSLDQGLQFLIQYYNGEERAKGNILERFSAQQFPDLHSELNLSSLELGDSALYFCASSVYLGGQETQYFGPGTRLLVL.

CDR3 bases: TGTGCCACTCCAGTGAACACTGAAGCTTTCTTT. It codes for CATPVNTEAFF. This chain links TRBV2 with TRBJ1-1; D not resolved. The germline V and J ends were trimmed by 10 bases and 0 bases, with 6 bases remaining between them. CDR3 size: 11 residues. Germline V gives CDR1 SNHLY, CDR2 FYNNEI.

The chain is built from TRBV9 and TRBJ1-1; tentative D call: TRBD1 (6 bases). The CDR3 spans 13 residues. V lost 3 bases to trimming and J lost 1 base, with 7 bases between them. CDR1 and CDR2 (germline): SGDLS, YYNGEE. CDR3 residues: CASSAQGNTEAFF. CDR3 nucleotides: TGTGCCAGCAGCGCACAGGGGAACACTGAAGCTTTCTTT.

This clone was picked up one time. The chain uses TRBV28 and TRBJ2-7, with D hard to call. This CDR3 contains 12 residues. The V end was cut by 2 bases, the J end by 3 bases, with 5 bases between. Germline V lookup: CDR1 MDHEN, CDR2 SYDVKM. The CDR3: CASSLGSYEQYF. DNA for the CDR3: TGTGCCAGCAGTTTAGGCAGCTACGAGCAGTACTTC.

The chain has TRBV2 and TRBJ2-7; D may be TRBD2 (5 bases). There are 15 residues in the CDR3. Germline assignment: CDR1 SNHLY and CDR2 FYNNEI. V dropped 6 bases and J dropped 3 bases, with 18 bases sitting between them. The CDR3 coding sequence is TGTGCCAGCAGACTGAGAAGCGGAGCGAACTACGAGCAGTACTTC. This codes for CASRLRSGANYEQYF.